One sample yielded the 27 T cell receptor beta chains listed below, sequenced in a study of radiation and T cells in renal cell carcinoma. Described treatment: treatment-naive control, cytoreductive nephrectomy. TCRdb's copy holds only in-frame clones and misses some; the assay was immunoSEQ multiplex PCR. The sample has about 16,000 clones; about 53% are singletons. The source material was tumor tissue, sampled from a patient whose treatment was nephrectomy without radiotherapy. These receptor sequences come from a man between 35 and 55 years old with renal cell carcinoma.

This chain connects TRBV5-1 to TRBJ1-1, with D unclear. This CDR3 is built from 13 residues. The germline V gene encodes CDR1 SGHRS and CDR2 YFSETQ. With 2 bases removed from V and 0 bases from J, the gap between germline ends came to 5 bases. The CDR3 nucleotides read TGCGCCAGCAGCTTTCAGGTGAACACTGAAGCTTTCTTT. Its translation: CASSFQVNTEAFF.

The rearrangement joins TRBV6-5 to TRBJ1-1; D perhaps matches TRBD1 (5 bases). V was clipped by 0 bases and J by 1 base, with 6 bases between them. Germline V gene data show CDR1 as MNHEY and CDR2 as SVGAGI. The CDR3 has 14 amino acids. DNA for the CDR3: TGTGCCAGCAGTTACTCTGGGGGGAACACTGAAGCTTTCTTT. Its protein product is CASSYSGGNTEAFF.

This clone appeared a few times. The CDR3 reads CASSPFPGGTQPQHF. The CDR3 nucleotides read TGTGCCAGCAGCCCATTCCCGGGGGGCACTCAGCCCCAGCATTTT. This sequence joins TRBV6-6 and TRBJ1-5, with D tentatively TRBD1 (6 bases). The V gene lost 6 bases and the J gene lost 6 bases, with 18 bases spanning the gap. The germline V gene has CDR1 MNHNY and CDR2 SVGAGI (reference sequence). CDR3 length equals 15 residues.

The chain uses TRBV20-1 and TRBJ2-7; D uncertain. The CDR3 contains 10 residues. The germline V gene has CDR1 DFQATT and CDR2 SNEGSKA (reference sequence). Trimming removed 6 bases at V and 5 bases at J, with 8 bases between. CDR3 sequence (DNA): TGCAGTGCGAGGTCCGACGAGCAGTACTTC. Its translation: CSARSDEQYF.

By sample share, this clone is medium-sized. This chain connects TRBV19 to TRBJ1-4; no clear D. Trimming pared 1 base from V and 8 bases from J, leaving 11 bases between. Germline lookup yields CDR1 LNHDA and CDR2 SQIVND (reference sequence). The CDR3 extends over 14 amino acids. In nucleotides, the CDR3 is TGTGCCAGTAGTATAGTATCTGGTGGAGAAAAACTGTTTTTT. Translation gives CASSIVSGGEKLFF.

The sample holds a few counts of this clone. The chain carries TRBV27 and TRBJ1-1, with D uncertain. Germline lookup yields CDR1 MNHEY and CDR2 SMNVEV (reference sequence). The CDR3 has 13 residues. V was clipped by 6 bases and J by 1 base, with 9 bases between them. CDR3 DNA: TGTGCCAGCAGAGGTCGATGGAACACTGAAGCTTTCTTT. This translates into CASRGRWNTEAFF.

The chain joins TRBV7-9 to TRBJ1-2; 8 bases are shared with TRBD1. The V gene end was trimmed by 4 bases and the J gene end by 4 bases; junction bases not matched to a gene: 5. The CDR3 is 14 residues long. Per the germline V gene, CDR1 is SEHNR and CDR2 is FQNEAQ (reference sequence). DNA of the CDR3: TGTGCCAGCAGCTGGGCAGGGGGCGGCTATGGCTACACCTTC. Residues: CASSWAGGGYGYTF.

This clone was recorded only once. This chain joins TRBV5-4 and TRBJ2-2, with D possibly matching TRBD1 (6 bases). V was cut by 3 bases and J by 5 bases, with 14 bases left in between. Germline assignment: CDR1 SGHNT and CDR2 YYREEE (reference sequence). The CDR3 has 15 residues. The CDR3 DNA reads TGTGCCAGCAGCTCTCAACAGGGTGGGACCGGGGAGCTGTTTTTT. Its translation: CASSSQQGGTGELFF.

The genes are TRBV4-1 and TRBJ2-3; 13 nucleotides match TRBD2. The germline V gene encodes CDR1 MGHRA and CDR2 YSYEKL. This CDR3 has 16 amino acids. J was trimmed by 7 bases and V by 2 bases; bases with no gene match: 6. The CDR3 here is CASSQTGTSGVNTQYF. DNA for the CDR3: TGCGCCAGCAGCCAAACCGGGACTAGCGGGGTCAATACGCAGTATTTT.

This clone was counted once. The genes are TRBV27 and TRBJ1-1; 7 nucleotides align to TRBD1. J was trimmed by 0 bases and V by 6 bases; bases with no gene match: 7. Germline loops: CDR1 MNHEY, CDR2 SMNVEV (reference sequence). This CDR3 spans 15 amino acids. CDR3 nucleotide sequence: TGTGCCAGCAGAGGACAGGCAATATTGAACACTGAAGCTTTCTTT. Its translation: CASRGQAILNTEAFF.

The chain couples TRBV29-1 to TRBJ2-7, with a possible D match to TRBD1 (5 bases). V lost 5 bases to trimming and J lost 3 bases, with 11 bases between them. Germline values: CDR1 SQVTM, CDR2 ANQGSEA. This CDR3 spans 12 amino acids. The CDR3: CSVRQGFYEQYF. The CDR3 region has the DNA TGCAGCGTTAGGCAGGGATTCTACGAGCAGTACTTC.

This rearrangement joins TRBV7-2 to TRBJ1-4, with D unclear. The CDR3 covers 16 residues. Germline CDR1 and CDR2: SGHTA and FQGNSA. V was trimmed by 5 bases and J by 0 bases, leaving 13 bases between them. The CDR3 region has the DNA TGTGCCAGCAGCGGACGGACGGGTTCAACTAATGAAAAACTGTTTTTT. Amino acids: CASSGRTGSTNEKLFF.

The chain links TRBV19 to TRBJ1-2; unclear D gene. CDR3 size: 15 residues. The ends were cut back, 6 bases at V and 4 bases at J, with 18 bases in the middle. The V gene's germline CDR1 is LNHDA and CDR2 SQIVND (reference sequence). The CDR3 DNA sequence: TGTGCCAGTAGAAGATCAACCTCCGTCGCCTATGGCTACACCTTC. Amino acid sequence: CASRRSTSVAYGYTF. The full variable domain, with the rest looked up from reference TRBV19 and TRBJ1-2, is DGGITQSPKYLFRKEGQNVTLSCEQNLNHDAMYWYRQDPGQGLRLIYYSQIVNDFQKGDIAEGYSVSREKKESFPLTVTSAQKNPTAFYLCASRRSTSVAYGYTFGSGTRLTVV.

J is TRBJ1-4 and V is TRBV5-1; TRBD1 agrees at 9 bases. Germline values: CDR1 SGHRS, CDR2 YFSETQ. The CDR3 runs 16 residues. The V and J ends lost 5 bases and 7 bases, in that order; junction bases with no gene match: 12. CDR3 in DNA: TGCGCCAGCAGACGAGAGACCGGGACAGGGAGTGAAAAACTGTTTTTT. It encodes CASRRETGTGSEKLFF.

The chain recombines TRBV6-1 with TRBJ2-1, with 10 bases matching TRBD2. V gave up 5 bases and J gave up 7 bases; unmatched junction bases: 8. The CDR3 is 15 amino acids. Per germline, CDR1 MNHNS and CDR2 SASEGT. The CDR3 protein is CASSPRTSGGNEQFF. Written as DNA, the CDR3 is TGTGCCAGCAGTCCGAGGACTAGCGGAGGGAATGAGCAGTTCTTC.

In its sample, this clone was seen a few times. This sequence joins TRBV7-8 and TRBJ1-1; the match to TRBD1 covers 11 bases. After removal of 3 bases from V and 10 bases from J, the junction contained 1 base not matched to a gene. Germline CDR1 reads SGHVS; CDR2 reads FQNEAQ. CDR3 size: 12 residues. The CDR3 here is CASSLGQGGAFF. CDR3 bases: TGTGCCAGCAGCTTGGGACAGGGGGGAGCTTTCTTT.

This clone was recorded a few times. V gene TRBV6-1 combines with J gene TRBJ1-1, with 8 bases fitting TRBD1. CDR3 size: 15 residues. Unmatched junction bases numbered 7, after V lost 2 bases and J lost 5 bases. The germline V gene encodes CDR1 MNHNS and CDR2 SASEGT. The CDR3 nucleotides are TGTGCCAGCAGTGAAACAGGGGGAAGAGGGACTGAAGCTTTCTTT. Protein sequence: CASSETGGRGTEAFF.

V is TRBV2 and J is TRBJ1-6, with TRBD1 as a possible D gene (6 bases). Germline V gives CDR1 SNHLY, CDR2 FYNNEI. The V and J ends lost 3 bases and 7 bases respectively, with 13 bases between them. The CDR3 runs 15 residues. CDR3 sequence: CASSEWDIRNSPLHF. The CDR3 bases are TGTGCCAGCAGTGAGTGGGACATACGCAATTCACCCCTCCACTTT.

The J gene is TRBJ1-2, the V gene TRBV4-2; tentatively, D is TRBD1 (6 bases). Germline V gene data show CDR1 as LGHNA and CDR2 as YNFKEQ. V was pared by 4 bases and J by 8 bases, with 11 bases between. The CDR3 runs 12 residues. The CDR3 DNA sequence: TGTGCCAGCAGCCTAGGGGGGGGAGGCTACACCTTC. It encodes CASSLGGGGYTF.

The chain employs TRBV27 and TRBJ2-5; D is uncertain. The CDR3 has 13 amino acids. Germline CDR1 and CDR2: MNHEY and SMNVEV (reference sequence). V lost 0 bases and J 5 bases, leaving 7 bases between the germline ends. Here the CDR3 reads CASSLSPLETQYF. DNA of the CDR3: TGTGCCAGCAGTTTATCCCCCCTTGAGACCCAGTACTTC.

The rearrangement uses TRBV11-1 and TRBJ1-4; no clear D. This CDR3 has 12 residues. Germline CDR1 reads SGHAT; CDR2 reads FQDESV (reference sequence). Trimming took off 3 bases at V and 12 bases at J, with 11 bases between the two ends. The CDR3 nucleotides are TGTGCCAGCAGCTTCGTGATATCCCAACTGTTTTTT. Protein product: CASSFVISQLFF.

This chain connects TRBV7-6 to TRBJ1-5, with TRBD1 identical over 8 bases. V shed 0 bases and J 6 bases; nucleotides not matched to a gene: 4. Germline lookup yields CDR1 SGHVS and CDR2 FNYEAQ. CDR3 length: 15 amino acids. CDR3 amino acids: CASSLAAGGGQPQHF. DNA of the CDR3: TGTGCCAGCAGCTTAGCAGCAGGGGGCGGTCAGCCCCAGCATTTT.

The count of this clone is one. The chain is built from TRBV6-1 and TRBJ1-4, with a tentative D call TRBD1 (5 bases). CDR1 and CDR2 (germline): MNHNS, SASEGT. V shed 2 bases and J shed 4 bases, with 11 bases lying between them. This CDR3 is 15 amino acids long. The CDR3 region is CASSENRGYNEKLFF. The CDR3 DNA follows: TGTGCCAGCAGTGAAAACCGGGGCTATAATGAAAAACTGTTTTTT.

This clone was observed once. The CDR3 loop is CASSGQGLGNGYTF. For the CDR3, the DNA is TGTGCCAGCAGTGGACAGGGGCTCGGGAATGGCTACACCTTC. V usage is TRBV2 and J usage is TRBJ1-2, with 8 bases that match TRBD1. CDR1 SNHLY and CDR2 FYNNEI come from the germline V gene. This CDR3 contains 14 residues. V shed 4 bases, J shed 6 bases, and the junction held 7 bases outside the gene matches.

V and J are TRBV6-6 and TRBJ1-2; 9 bases align to TRBD1. Germline V lookup: CDR1 MNHNY, CDR2 SVGAGI (reference sequence). J lost 13 bases, V lost 7 bases, and 13 bases had no gene match. This CDR3 contains 13 residues. The CDR3 region has the DNA TGTGCCAGCACCCCCCGGACAGGGGAAGCTGGCACCTTC. It encodes CASTPRTGEAGTF.

The V call is TRBV19, the J call TRBJ1-4; TRBD1 matches at 7 bases. The V and J ends lost 3 bases and 13 bases, in that order; junction bases with no gene match: 8. The CDR3 spans 13 residues. Germline V lookup: CDR1 LNHDA, CDR2 SQIVND (reference sequence). The CDR3 bases are TGTGCCAGTAGTATCGGACAGGCGTCGATACTGTTTTTT. The encoded protein is CASSIGQASILFF.

As for this clone: Germline and junction disagree at one end, which may indicate a read error. V gene TRBV5-6 combines with J gene TRBJ2-7; D ambiguous. This CDR3 has 16 amino acids. Germline CDR1 and CDR2: SGHDT and YYEEEE. As DNA, the CDR3 is TGTGCCAGCAGTTTGGGCTTAGGCACAGAGATCCACGAGCAGTACTTC. Encoded protein: CASSLGLGTEIHEQYF.